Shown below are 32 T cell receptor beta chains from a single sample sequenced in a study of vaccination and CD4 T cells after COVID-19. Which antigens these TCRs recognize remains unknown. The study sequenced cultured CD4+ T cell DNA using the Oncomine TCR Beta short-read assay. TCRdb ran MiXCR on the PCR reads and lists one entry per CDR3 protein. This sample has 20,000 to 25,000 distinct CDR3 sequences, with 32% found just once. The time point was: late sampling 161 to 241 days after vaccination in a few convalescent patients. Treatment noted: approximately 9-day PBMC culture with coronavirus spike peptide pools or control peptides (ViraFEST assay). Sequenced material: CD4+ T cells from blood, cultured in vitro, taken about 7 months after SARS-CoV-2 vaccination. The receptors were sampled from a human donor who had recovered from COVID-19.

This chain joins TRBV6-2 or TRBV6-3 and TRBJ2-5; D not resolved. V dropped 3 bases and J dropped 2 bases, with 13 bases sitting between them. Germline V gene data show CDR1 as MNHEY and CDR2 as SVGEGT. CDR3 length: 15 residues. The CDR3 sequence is CASSYFGKDQETQYF. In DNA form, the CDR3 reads TGTGCCAGCAGTTATTTCGGAAAAGATCAAGAGACCCAGTACTTC.

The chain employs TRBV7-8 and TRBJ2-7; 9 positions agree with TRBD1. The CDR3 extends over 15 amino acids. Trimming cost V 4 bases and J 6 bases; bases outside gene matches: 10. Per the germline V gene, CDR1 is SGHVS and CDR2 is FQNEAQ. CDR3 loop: CASSSGRDRESEQYF. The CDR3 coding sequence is TGTGCCAGCAGCTCAGGCCGGGACAGGGAATCCGAGCAGTACTTC.

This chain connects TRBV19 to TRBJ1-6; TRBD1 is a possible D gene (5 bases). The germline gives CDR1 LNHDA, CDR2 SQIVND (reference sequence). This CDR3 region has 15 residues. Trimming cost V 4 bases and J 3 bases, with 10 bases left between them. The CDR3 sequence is CASSKRQHYNSPLHF. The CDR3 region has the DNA TGTGCCAGTAGTAAACGACAGCACTATAATTCACCCCTCCACTTT.

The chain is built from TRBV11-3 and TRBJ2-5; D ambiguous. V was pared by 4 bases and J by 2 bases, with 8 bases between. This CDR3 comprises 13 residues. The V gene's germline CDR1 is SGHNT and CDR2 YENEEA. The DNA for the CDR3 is TGTGCCAGCAGCTCCCTAAGTCAAGAGACCCAGTACTTC. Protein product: CASSSLSQETQYF. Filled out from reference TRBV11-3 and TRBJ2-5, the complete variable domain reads EAGVVQSPRYKIIEKKQPVAFWCNPISGHNTLYWYLQNLGQGPELLIRYENEEAVDDSQLPKDRFSAERLKGVDSTLKIQPAELGDSAVYLCASSSLSQETQYFGPGTRLLVL.

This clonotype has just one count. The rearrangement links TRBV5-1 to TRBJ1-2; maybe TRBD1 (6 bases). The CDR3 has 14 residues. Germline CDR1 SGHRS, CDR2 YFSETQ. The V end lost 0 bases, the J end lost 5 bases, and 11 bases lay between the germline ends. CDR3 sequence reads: CASSLARQGYGYTF. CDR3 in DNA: TGCGCCAGCAGCTTGGCCCGGCAGGGGTATGGCTACACCTTC.

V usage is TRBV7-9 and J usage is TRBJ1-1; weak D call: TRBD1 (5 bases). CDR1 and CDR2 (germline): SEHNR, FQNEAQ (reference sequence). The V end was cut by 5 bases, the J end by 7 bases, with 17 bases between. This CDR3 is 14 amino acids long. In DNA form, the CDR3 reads TGTGCCAGCAGCCCGATTTCACGGGGGAATGAAGCTTTCTTT. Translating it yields CASSPISRGNEAFF.

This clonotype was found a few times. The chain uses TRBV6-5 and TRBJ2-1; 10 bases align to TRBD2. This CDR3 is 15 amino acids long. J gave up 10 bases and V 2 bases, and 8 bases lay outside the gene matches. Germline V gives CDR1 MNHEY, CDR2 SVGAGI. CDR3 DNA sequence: TGTGCCAGCAGTTACGGCACTAGCGGGGACGCGGAGCAGTTCTTC. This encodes CASSYGTSGDAEQFF.

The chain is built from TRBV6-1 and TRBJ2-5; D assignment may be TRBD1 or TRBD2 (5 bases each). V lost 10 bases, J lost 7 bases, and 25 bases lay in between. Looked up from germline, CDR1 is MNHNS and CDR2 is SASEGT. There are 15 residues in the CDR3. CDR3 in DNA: TGTGCCACTAACGTTGGCGAGGTGGGGGTGGGGACCCAGTACTTC. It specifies CATNVGEVGVGTQYF.

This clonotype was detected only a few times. DNA of the CDR3: TGTGCCAGCACCTTAGAGCCTCTAGCCAAAAACATTCAGTACTTC. Its translation: CASTLEPLAKNIQYF. The V gene is TRBV2, the J gene TRBJ2-4; no definite D call. The CDR3 contains 15 residues. V dropped 7 bases and J dropped 0 bases, with 13 bases sitting between them. Germline CDR1 and CDR2: SNHLY and FYNNEI.

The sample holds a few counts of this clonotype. CDR3 amino acids: CASSFSVGQAISYEQYF. DNA of the CDR3: TGTGCCAGCAGTTTCTCTGTCGGACAGGCAATCTCCTACGAGCAGTACTTC. This chain joins TRBV27 and TRBJ2-7, with 7 bases that match TRBD1. This CDR3 region has 17 residues. The junction had 11 bases not matched to a gene; V was cut back by 3 bases and J by 0 bases. Per germline, CDR1 MNHEY and CDR2 SMNVEV (reference sequence).

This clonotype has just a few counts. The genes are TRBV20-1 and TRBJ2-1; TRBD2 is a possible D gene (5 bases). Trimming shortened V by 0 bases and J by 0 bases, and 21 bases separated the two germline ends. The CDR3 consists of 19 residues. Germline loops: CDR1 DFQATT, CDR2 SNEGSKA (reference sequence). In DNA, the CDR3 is TGCAGTGCTAGAGATCCAATCCTAGCCCTCCTAAGCTCCTACAATGAGCAGTTCTTC. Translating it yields CSARDPILALLSSYNEQFF.

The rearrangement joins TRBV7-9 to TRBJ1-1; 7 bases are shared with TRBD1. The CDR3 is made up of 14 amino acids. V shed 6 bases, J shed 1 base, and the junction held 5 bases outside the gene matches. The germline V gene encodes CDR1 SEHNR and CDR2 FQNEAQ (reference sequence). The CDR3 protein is CASRPTGANTEAFF. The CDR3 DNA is TGTGCCAGCAGGCCAACAGGGGCGAACACTGAAGCTTTCTTT.

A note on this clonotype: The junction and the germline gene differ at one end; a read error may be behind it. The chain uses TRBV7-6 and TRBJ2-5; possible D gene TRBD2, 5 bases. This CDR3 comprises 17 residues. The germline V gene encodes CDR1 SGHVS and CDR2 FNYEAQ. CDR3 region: CASSLVSGPGLQATQYF. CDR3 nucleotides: TGTGCCAGCAGCTTAGTGTCCGGTCCCGGACTCCAAGCGACCCAGTACTTC.

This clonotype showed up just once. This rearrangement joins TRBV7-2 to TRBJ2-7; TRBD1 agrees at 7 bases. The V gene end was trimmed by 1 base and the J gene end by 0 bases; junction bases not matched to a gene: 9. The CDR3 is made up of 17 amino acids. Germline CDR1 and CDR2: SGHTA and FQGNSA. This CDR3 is CASSLGGTGVLSYEQYF. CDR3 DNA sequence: TGTGCCAGCAGCTTAGGGGGCACAGGGGTCCTCTCCTACGAGCAGTACTTC.

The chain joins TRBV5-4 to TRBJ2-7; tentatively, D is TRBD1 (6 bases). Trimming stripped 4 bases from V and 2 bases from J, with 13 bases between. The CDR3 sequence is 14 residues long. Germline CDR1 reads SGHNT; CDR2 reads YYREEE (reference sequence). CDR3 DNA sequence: TGTGCCAGCAGCCACGGGACAAATACCTACGAGCAGTACTTC. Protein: CASSHGTNTYEQYF.

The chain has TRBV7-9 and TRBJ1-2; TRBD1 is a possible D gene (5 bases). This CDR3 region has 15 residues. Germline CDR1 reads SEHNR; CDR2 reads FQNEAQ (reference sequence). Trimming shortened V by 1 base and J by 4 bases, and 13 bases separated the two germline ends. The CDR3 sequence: CASSLVGANSYGYTF. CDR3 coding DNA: TGTGCCAGCAGCTTAGTAGGGGCGAACTCCTATGGCTACACCTTC.

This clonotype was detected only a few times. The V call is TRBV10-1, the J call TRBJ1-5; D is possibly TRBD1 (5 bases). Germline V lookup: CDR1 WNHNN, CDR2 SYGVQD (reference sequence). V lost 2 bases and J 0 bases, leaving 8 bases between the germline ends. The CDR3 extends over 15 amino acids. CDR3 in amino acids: CASSENRHSNQPQHF. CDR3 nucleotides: TGCGCCAGCAGTGAGAACAGGCATAGCAATCAGCCCCAGCATTTT.

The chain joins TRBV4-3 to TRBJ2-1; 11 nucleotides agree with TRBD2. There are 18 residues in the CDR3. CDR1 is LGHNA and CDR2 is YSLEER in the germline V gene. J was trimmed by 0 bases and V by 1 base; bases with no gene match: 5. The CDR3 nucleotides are TGCGCCAGCAGCCAAGGGACTAGCGGGCCTAGCTCCTACAATGAGCAGTTCTTC. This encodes CASSQGTSGPSSYNEQFF.

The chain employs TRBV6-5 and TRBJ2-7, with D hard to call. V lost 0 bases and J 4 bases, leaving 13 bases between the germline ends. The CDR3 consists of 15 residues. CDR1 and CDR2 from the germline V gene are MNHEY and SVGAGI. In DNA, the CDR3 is TGTGCCAGCAGTTACTCTCACCTAGGTACTTACGAGCAGTACTTC. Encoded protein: CASSYSHLGTYEQYF.

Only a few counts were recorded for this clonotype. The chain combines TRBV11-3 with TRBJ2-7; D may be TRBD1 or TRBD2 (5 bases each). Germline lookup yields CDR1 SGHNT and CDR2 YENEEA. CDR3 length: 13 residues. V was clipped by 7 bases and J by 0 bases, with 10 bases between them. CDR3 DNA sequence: TGTGCCAGCACCGGTGGGGGCTCCTACGAGCAGTACTTC. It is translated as CASTGGGSYEQYF.

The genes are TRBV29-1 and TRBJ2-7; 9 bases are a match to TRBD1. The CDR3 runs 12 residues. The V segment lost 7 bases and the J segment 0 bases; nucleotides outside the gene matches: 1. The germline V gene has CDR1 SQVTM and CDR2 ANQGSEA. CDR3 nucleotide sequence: TGCAGCGGGGGACAGGGCTCCTACGAGCAGTACTTC. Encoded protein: CSGGQGSYEQYF.

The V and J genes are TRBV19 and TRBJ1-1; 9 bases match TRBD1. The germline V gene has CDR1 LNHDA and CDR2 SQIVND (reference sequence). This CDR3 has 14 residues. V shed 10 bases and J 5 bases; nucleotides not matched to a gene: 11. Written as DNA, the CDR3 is TGTGCCATCCATCCGGGACAGGGTGAGACTGAAGCTTTCTTT. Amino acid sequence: CAIHPGQGETEAFF.

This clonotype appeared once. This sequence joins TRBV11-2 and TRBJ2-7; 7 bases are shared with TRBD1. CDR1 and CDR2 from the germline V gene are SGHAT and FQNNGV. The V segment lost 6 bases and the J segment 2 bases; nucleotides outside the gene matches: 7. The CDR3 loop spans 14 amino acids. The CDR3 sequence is CASRPTGTTYEQYF. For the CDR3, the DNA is TGTGCCAGCAGACCGACAGGGACGACCTACGAGCAGTACTTC.

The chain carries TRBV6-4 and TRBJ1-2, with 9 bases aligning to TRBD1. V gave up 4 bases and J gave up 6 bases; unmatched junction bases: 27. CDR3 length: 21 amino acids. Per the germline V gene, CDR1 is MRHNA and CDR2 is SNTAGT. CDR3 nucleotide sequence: TGTGCCAGCAGTGTTCCGGGACAGGGAGCCATCCAGGGCTCTTTCCTTCATGGCTACACCTTC. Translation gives CASSVPGQGAIQGSFLHGYTF.

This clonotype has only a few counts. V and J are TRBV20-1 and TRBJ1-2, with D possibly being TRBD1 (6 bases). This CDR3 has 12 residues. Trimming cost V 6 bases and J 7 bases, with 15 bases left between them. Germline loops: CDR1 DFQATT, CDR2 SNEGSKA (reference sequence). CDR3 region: CSAPPGASGYTF. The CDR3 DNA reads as TGCAGTGCCCCTCCGGGGGCCAGTGGCTACACCTTC.

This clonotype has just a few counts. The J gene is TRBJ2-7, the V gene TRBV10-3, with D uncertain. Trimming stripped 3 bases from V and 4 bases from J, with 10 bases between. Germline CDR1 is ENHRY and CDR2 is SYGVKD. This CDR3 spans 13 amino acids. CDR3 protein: CAISDVRIYEQYF. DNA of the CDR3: TGTGCCATCAGTGATGTCAGAATTTACGAGCAGTACTTC.

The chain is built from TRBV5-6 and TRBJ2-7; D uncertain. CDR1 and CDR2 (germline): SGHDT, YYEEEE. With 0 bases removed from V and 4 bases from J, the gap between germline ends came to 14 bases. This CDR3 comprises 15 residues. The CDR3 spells CASSLASRPGYEQYF. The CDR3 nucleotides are TGTGCCAGCAGCTTGGCCAGCCGGCCCGGTTACGAGCAGTACTTC.

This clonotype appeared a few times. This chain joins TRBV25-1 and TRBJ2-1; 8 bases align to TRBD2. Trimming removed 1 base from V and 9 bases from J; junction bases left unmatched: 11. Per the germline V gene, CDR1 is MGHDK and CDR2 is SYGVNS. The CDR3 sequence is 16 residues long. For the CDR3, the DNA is TGTGCCAGCAGTGAATTGGGTAGCGGGGCTTGGGGTGAGCAGTTCTTC. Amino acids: CASSELGSGAWGEQFF.

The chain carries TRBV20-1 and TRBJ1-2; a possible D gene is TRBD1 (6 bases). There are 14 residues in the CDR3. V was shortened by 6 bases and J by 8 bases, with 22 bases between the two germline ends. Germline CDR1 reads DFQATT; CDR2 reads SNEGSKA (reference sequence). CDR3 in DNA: TGCAGTGCCACCCTGTTCGGGGGGGGCGGCGGCTACACCTTC. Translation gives CSATLFGGGGGYTF.

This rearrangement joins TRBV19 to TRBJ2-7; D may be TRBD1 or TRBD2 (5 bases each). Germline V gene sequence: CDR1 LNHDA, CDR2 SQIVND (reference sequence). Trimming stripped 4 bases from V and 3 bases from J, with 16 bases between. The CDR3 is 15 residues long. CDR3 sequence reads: CASSTLVGDRYEQYF. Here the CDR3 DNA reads TGTGCCAGTAGTACCCTAGTGGGGGACCGCTACGAGCAGTACTTC.

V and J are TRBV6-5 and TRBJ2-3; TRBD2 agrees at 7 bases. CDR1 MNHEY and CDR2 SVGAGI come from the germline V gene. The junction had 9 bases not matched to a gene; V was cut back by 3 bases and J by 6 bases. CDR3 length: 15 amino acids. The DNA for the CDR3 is TGTGCCAGCAGTTATCGAGTCGGGCGGGGGGATACGCAGTATTTT. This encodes CASSYRVGRGDTQYF.

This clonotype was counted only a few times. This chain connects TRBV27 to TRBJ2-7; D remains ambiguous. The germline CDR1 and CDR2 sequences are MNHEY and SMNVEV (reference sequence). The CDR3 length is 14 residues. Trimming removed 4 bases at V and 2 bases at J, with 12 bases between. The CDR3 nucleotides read TGTGCCAGCAGTTCCACGACGGACCCCTACGAGCAGTACTTC. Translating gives CASSSTTDPYEQYF.